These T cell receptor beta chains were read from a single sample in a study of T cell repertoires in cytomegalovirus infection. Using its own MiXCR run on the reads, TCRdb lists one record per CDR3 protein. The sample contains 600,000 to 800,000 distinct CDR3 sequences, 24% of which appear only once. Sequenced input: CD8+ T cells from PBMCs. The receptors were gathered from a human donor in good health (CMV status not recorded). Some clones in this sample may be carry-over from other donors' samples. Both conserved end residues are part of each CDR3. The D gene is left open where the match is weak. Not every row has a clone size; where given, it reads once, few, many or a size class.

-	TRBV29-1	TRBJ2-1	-	CSADNEQFF	TGCAGCGCCGATAATGAGCAGTTCTTC
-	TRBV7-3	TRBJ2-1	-	CASSLGSRSEQFF	TGTGCCAGCAGCTTAGGGAGCAGGTCTGAGCAGTTCTTC
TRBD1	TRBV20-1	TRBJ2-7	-	CSALSRDREYEQYF	TGCAGTGCCCTGAGTCGGGACAGAGAGTACGAGCAGTACTTC
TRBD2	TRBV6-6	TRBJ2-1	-	CASSYPGLAGDAGRNNEQFF	TGTGCCAGCAGTTACCCGGGGCTAGCGGGGGACGCCGGAAGGAACAATGAGCAGTTCTTC
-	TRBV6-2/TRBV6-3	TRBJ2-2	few	CANGVAGELFF	TGTGCCAACGGGGTAGCCGGGGAGCTGTTTTTT
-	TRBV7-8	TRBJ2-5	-	CASSSTRGRGWETQYF	TGTGCCAGCAGCTCGACTAGGGGCAGAGGGTGGGAGACCCAGTACTTC
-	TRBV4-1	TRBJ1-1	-	CASSPDLGVYTEAFF	TGCGCCAGCAGCCCGGACCTGGGGGTGTACACTGAAGCTTTCTTT
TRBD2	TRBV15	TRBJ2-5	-	CATSRDRGGETQYF	TGTGCCACCAGCAGAGATCGGGGGGGAGAGACCCAGTACTTC
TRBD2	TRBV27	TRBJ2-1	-	CASSGAGGNQFF	TGTGCCAGCAGTGGAGCGGGGGGCAATCAGTTCTTC
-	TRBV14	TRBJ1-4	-	CASSQISRAGVEKLFF	TGTGCCAGCAGCCAGATATCCAGGGCCGGGGTTGAAAAACTGTTTTTT
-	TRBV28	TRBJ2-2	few	CALRENTGELFF	TGTGCCCTGCGGGAGAACACCGGGGAGCTGTTTTTT
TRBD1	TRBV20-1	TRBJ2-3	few	CSAPDRAADTQYF	TGCAGTGCTCCGGACAGGGCGGCAGATACGCAGTATTTT
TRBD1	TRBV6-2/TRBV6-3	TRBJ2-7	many	CASSFSSGTGAYEQYF	TGTGCCAGCAGTTTCTCTTCCGGGACAGGGGCTTACGAGCAGTACTTC
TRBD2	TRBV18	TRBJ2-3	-	CASSPPGLAGGTDTQCF	TGTGCCAGCTCACCACCGGGACTAGCGGGGGGCACAGATACGCAGTGTTTT
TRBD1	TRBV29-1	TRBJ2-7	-	CSVDGQGGSEQYF	TGCAGCGTGGACGGACAGGGTGGTAGTGAGCAGTACTTC
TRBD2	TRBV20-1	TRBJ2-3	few	CSARGLADQIDTQYF	TGCAGTGCTAGGGGACTAGCAGATCAGATTGATACGCAGTATTTT
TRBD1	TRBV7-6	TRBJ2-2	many	CASLRQGASGELFF	TGTGCCAGCTTGCGACAGGGGGCCTCCGGGGAGCTGTTTTTT
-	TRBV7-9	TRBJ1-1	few	CASSLVPALEAFF	TGTGCCAGCAGCTTAGTTCCAGCTCTTGAAGCTTTCTTT
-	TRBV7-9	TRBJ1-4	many	CASSPDRVKLFF	TGTGCCAGCAGCCCGGACAGAGTAAAACTGTTTTTT
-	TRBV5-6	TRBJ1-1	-	CASSRDIGWAEAFF	TGTGCCAGCAGCAGGGACATCGGATGGGCTGAAGCTTTCTTT
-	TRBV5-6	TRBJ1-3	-	CASSLMGGGNTIYF	TGTGCCAGCAGCTTGATGGGAGGTGGAAACACCATATATTTT